Described below is a single TCR beta chain sequence and its context. Its antigen is unidentified. The CDR3 contains 14 residues. Between the trimmed V and J ends, which lost 4 bases and 8 bases, there was a span of 16 bases. The germline V gene has CDR1 SGHNT and CDR2 YYREEE (reference sequence). The data stem from a study of T cell responses to AZD1222 COVID-19 vaccine. Broader study findings: Clonal diversity may have been underestimated, and the donors were mostly white British, with more females than males.

Clones were sequenced by immunoSEQ multiplex PCR, and TCRdb holds only the in-frame ones, with some missing. The table lists about 120,000 clones, around 92% of them singletons. The chain carries TRBV5-4 and TRBJ2-1, with no clear D. The TCR originated in an adult in good health. The material sequenced was peripheral blood, taken on day 0 of AZD1222 vaccination. This CDR3 is CASSPTGLTDEQFF. The DNA for the CDR3 is TGTGCCAGCAGCCCGACGGGCCTCACAGATGAGCAGTTCTTC.